This T cell receptor beta chain was recovered during a study of early T cells in non-severe SARS-CoV-2 infection. About the study: Chains were not paired, and sequencing was done on bulk RNA from unsorted whole blood.

The study's findings and limits: Matching results from VDJdb favored anti-spike CD8 responses, leaving private and CD4 specificities undetected.

This clonotype was picked up many times. Its target is not known. Tagging with unique molecular identifiers was applied to individual cDNA molecules. MiXCR was run by TCRdb on the 5' RACE reads, yielding one entry per CDR3 protein. Among 35,000 to 40,000 distinct CDR3 sequences listed, about 5% were seen once. Sequencing input: whole blood. The TCR sequence derives from an adult who was a healthcare worker with PCR-confirmed SARS-CoV-2 infection or an uninfected control (not recorded which).

The CDR3 nucleotides read TGCGCCAGCAGCCTGCTGGGGGCCGACGGGACCCAGTACTTC. This sequence encodes CASSLLGADGTQYF. V usage is TRBV5-1 and J usage is TRBJ2-5, with D tentatively TRBD1 (6 bases). V lost 4 bases to trimming and J lost 7 bases, with 17 bases between them. Looked up from germline, CDR1 is SGHRS and CDR2 is YFSETQ. The CDR3 runs to 14 residues.